The TCR beta chain under discussion was sequenced for a study of neurological immune-mediated disorders. The study, taken as a whole, reports: While HTLV-1-associated myelopathy showed the greatest TCR clonal expansion, multiple sclerosis showed the least, falling below healthy controls.

MiXCR was run by TCRdb on the 5' RACE reads, yielding one entry per CDR3 protein. Among tens of thousands of distinct CDR3 sequences listed, roughly 3.5% were seen once. The table lists this clonotype with many counts. Its antigen is currently unknown. Input material: PBMCs. The receptor was derived from a woman aged 45-60 years with multiple sclerosis.

The CDR3 nucleotides read TGCGCCAGCAGCTTGGGGCAGGGGGCTGATACGCAGTATTTT. This gives the protein CASSLGQGADTQYF. The chain recombines TRBV5-1 with TRBJ2-3; TRBD1 matches 8 bases. The CDR3 is 14 amino acids. In germline, CDR1 is SGHRS, CDR2 YFSETQ. Germline trimming cut 0 bases from V and 6 bases from J; bases unmatched to any gene: 3.